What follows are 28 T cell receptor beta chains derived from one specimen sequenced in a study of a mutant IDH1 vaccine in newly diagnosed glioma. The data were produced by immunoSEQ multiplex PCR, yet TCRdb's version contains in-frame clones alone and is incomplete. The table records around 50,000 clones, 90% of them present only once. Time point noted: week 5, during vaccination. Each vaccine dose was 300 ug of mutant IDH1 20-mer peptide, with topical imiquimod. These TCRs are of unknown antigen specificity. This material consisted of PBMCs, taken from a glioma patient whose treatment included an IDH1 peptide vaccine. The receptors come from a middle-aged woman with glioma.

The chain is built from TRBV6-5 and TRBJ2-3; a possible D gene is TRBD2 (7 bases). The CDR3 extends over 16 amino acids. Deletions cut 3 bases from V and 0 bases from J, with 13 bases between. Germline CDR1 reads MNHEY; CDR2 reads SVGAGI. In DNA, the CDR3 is TGTGCCAGCAGTTATGGGGGGGCCACTAGCACAGATACGCAGTATTTT. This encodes CASSYGGATSTDTQYF.

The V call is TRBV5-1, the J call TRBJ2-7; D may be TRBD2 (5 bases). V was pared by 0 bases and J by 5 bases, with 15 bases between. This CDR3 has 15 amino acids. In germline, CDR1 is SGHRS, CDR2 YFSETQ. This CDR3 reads CASSLAGSRPHEQYF. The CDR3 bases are TGCGCCAGCAGCTTGGCGGGGTCTAGGCCCCACGAGCAGTACTTC.

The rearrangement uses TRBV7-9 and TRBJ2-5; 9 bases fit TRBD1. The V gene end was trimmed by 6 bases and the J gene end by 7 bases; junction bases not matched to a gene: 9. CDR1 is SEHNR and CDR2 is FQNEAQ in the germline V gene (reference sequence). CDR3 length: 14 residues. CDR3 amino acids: CASRTGDRVMTQYF. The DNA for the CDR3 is TGTGCCAGCAGAACAGGGGACAGGGTTATGACCCAGTACTTC. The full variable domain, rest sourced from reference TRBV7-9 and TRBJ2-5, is DTGVSQNPRHKITKRGQNVTFRCDPISEHNRLYWYRQTLGQGPEFLTYFQNEAQLEKSRLLSDRFSAERPKGSFSTLEIQRTEQGDSAMYLCASRTGDRVMTQYFGPGTRLLVL.

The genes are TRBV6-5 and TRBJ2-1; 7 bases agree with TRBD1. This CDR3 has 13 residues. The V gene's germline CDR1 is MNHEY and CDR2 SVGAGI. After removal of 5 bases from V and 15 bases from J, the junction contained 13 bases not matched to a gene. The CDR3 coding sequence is TGTGCCAGCAGTCTACCCGACAGGGAGATACTGTTCTTC. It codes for CASSLPDREILFF.

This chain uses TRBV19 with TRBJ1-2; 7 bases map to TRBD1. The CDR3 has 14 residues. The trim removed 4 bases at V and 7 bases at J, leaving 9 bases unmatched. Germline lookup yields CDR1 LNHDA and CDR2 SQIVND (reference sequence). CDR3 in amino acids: CASSTQGSVGGYTF. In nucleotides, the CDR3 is TGTGCCAGTAGTACACAGGGGTCGGTGGGTGGCTACACCTTC. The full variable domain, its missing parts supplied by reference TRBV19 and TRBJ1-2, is DGGITQSPKYLFRKEGQNVTLSCEQNLNHDAMYWYRQDPGQGLRLIYYSQIVNDFQKGDIAEGYSVSREKKESFPLTVTSAQKNPTAFYLCASSTQGSVGGYTFGSGTRLTVV.

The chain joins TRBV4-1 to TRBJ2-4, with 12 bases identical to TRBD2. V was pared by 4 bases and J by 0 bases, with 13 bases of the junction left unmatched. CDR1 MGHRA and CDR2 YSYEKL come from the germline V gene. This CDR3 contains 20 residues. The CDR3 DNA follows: TGCGCCAGCAGCCCAAAGACACTAGCGGGAGGAGTTCTAGCCAAAAACATTCAGTACTTC. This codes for CASSPKTLAGGVLAKNIQYF.

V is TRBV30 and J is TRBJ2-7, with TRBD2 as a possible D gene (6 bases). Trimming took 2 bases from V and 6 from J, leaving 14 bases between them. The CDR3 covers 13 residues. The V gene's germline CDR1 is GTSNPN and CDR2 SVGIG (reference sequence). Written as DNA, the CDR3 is TGTGCCTGGAGTCCCCCCGGGGGTGGCGAGCAGTACTTC. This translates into CAWSPPGGGEQYF.

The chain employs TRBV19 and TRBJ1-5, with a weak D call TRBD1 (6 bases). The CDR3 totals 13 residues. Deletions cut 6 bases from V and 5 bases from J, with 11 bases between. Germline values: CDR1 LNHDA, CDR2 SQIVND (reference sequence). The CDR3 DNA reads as TGTGCCAGTAGCGACAGGCCGGATCAGCCCCAGCATTTT. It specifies CASSDRPDQPQHF.

CDR3 sequence: CASSPDRRDGYTF. In DNA, the CDR3 is TGTGCCAGCAGTCCCGACAGGAGGGATGGCTACACCTTC. This sequence joins TRBV27 and TRBJ1-2, with D possibly TRBD1 on 6 matching bases. Per the germline V gene, CDR1 is MNHEY and CDR2 is SMNVEV (reference sequence). The V and J ends lost 5 bases and 6 bases respectively, with 13 bases between them. The CDR3 has 13 residues.

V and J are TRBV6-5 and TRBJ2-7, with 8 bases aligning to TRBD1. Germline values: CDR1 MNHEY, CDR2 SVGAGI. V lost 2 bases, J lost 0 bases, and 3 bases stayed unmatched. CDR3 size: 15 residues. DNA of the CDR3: TGTGCCAGCAGTTACGGGACAGGCAGCTCCTACGAGCAGTACTTC. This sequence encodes CASSYGTGSSYEQYF.

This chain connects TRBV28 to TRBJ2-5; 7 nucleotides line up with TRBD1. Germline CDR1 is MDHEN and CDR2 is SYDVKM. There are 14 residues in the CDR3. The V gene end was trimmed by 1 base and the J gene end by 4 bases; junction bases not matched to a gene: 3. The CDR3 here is CASSLFPGGETQYF. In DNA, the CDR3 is TGTGCCAGCAGTTTATTCCCAGGGGGAGAGACCCAGTACTTC. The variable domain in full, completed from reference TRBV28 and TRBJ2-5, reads DVKVTQSSRYLVKRTGEKVFLECVQDMDHENMFWYRQDPGLGLRLIYFSYDVKMKEKGDIPEGYSVSREKKERFSLILESASTNQTSMYLCASSLFPGGETQYFGPGTRLLVL.

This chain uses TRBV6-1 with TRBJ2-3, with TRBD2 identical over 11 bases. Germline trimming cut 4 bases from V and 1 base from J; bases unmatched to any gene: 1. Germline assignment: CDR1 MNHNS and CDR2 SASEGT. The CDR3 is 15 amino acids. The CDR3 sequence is CASSALAGGTDTQYF. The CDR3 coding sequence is TGTGCCAGCAGTGCACTAGCGGGGGGCACAGATACGCAGTATTTT.

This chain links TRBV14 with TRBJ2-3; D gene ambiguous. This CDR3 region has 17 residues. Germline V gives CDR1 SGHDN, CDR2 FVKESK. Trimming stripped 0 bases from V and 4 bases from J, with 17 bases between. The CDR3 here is CASSQDLAPASADTQYF. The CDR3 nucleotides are TGTGCCAGCAGCCAAGATCTGGCACCCGCGAGCGCAGATACGCAGTATTTT.

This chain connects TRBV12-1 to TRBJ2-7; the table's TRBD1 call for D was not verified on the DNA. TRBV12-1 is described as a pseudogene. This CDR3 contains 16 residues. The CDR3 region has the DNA TGTGCCAGCAGCGCGCGACAGGGGACCTTCCTCTACGAGCAGTACTTC. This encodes CASSARQGTFLYEQYF.

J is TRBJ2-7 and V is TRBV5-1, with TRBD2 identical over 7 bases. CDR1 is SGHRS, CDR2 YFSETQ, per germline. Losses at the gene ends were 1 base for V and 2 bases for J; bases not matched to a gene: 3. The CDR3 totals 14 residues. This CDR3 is CASSLTSATYEQYF. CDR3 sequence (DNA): TGCGCCAGCAGCTTGACTAGCGCGACCTACGAGCAGTACTTC. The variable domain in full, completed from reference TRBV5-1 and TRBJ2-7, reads KAGVTQTPRYLIKTRGQQVTLSCSPISGHRSVSWYQQTPGQGLQFLFEYFSETQRNKGNFPGRFSGRQFSNSRSEMNVSTLELGDSALYLCASSLTSATYEQYFGPGTRLTVT.

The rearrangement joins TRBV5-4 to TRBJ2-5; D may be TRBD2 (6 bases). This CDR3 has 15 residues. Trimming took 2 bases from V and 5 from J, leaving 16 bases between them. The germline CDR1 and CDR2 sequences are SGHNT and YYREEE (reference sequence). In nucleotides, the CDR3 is TGTGCCAGCAGCTTCTCCGCGGGGTACGGGGAGACCCAGTACTTC. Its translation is CASSFSAGYGETQYF.

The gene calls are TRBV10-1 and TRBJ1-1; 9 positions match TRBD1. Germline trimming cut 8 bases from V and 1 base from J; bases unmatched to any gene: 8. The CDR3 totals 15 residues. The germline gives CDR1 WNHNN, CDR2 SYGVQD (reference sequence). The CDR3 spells CASSAQTGGNTEAFF. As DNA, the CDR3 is TGCGCCAGCTCGGCCCAGACAGGGGGGAACACTGAAGCTTTCTTT.

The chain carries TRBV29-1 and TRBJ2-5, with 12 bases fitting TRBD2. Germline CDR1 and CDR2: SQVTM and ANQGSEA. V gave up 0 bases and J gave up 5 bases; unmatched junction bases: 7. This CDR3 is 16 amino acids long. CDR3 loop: CSVEDEGLAGRETQYF. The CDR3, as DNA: TGCAGCGTTGAAGATGAGGGACTAGCGGGTAGGGAGACCCAGTACTTC.

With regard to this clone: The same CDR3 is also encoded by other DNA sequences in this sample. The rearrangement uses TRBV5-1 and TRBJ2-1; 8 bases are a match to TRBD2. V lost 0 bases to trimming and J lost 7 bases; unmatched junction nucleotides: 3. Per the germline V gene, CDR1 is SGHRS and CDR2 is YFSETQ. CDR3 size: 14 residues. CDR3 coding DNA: TGCGCCAGCAGCTTGGTTGCGGGAGGTAATGAGCAGTTCTTC. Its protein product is CASSLVAGGNEQFF.

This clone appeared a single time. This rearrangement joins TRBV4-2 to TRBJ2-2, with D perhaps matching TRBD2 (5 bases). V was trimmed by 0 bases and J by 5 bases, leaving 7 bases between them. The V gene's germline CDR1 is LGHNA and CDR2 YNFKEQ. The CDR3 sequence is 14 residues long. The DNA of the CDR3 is TGTGCCAGCAGCCAAGATTCGGGGACCGGGGAGCTGTTTTTT. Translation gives CASSQDSGTGELFF.

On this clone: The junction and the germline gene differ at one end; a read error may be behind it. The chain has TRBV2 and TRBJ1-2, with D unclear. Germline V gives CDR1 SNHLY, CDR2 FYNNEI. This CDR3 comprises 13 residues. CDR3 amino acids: CASSVKGGGSNSF. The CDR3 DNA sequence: TGTGCCAGCAGTGTGAAAGGTGGAGGGAGTAACAGCTTC.

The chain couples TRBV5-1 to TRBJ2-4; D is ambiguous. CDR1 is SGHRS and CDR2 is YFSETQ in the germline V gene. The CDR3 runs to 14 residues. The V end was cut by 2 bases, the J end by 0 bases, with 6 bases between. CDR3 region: CASSLRIAKNIQYF. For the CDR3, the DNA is TGCGCCAGCAGCTTACGGATAGCCAAAAACATTCAGTACTTC.

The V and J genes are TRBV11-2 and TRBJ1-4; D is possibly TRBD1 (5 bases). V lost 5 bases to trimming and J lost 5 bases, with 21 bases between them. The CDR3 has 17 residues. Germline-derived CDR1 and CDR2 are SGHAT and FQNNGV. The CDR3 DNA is TGTGCCAGCAGCCGCGTGGGGACCCCTCGGAGCAATGAAAAACTGTTTTTT. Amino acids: CASSRVGTPRSNEKLFF.

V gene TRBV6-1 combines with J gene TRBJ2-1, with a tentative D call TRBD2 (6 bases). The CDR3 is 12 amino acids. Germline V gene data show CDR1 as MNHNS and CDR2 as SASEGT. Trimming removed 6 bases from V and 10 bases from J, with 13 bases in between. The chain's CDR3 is CASSLTRGEQFF. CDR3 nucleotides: TGTGCCAGCAGCCTGACTCGGGGGGAGCAGTTCTTC.

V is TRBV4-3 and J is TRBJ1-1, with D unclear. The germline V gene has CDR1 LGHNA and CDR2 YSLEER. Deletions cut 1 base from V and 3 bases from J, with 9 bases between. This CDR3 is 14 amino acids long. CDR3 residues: CASSQVWVDTEAFF. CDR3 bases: TGCGCCAGCAGCCAAGTTTGGGTGGACACTGAAGCTTTCTTT.

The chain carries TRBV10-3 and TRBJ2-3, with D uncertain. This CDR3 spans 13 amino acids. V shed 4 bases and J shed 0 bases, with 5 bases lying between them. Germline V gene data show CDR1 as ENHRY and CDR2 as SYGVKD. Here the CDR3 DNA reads TGTGCCATCAGTGTATCCAGCACAGATACGCAGTATTTT. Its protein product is CAISVSSTDTQYF.

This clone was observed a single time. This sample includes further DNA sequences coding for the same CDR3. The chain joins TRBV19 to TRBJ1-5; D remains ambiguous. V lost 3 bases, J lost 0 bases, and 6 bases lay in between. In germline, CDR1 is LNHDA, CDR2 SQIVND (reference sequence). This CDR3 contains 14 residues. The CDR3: CASSMRDSNQPQHF. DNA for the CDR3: TGTGCCAGTAGTATGAGGGATAGCAATCAGCCCCAGCATTTT.

The CDR3 DNA is TGTGCCAGCAGCCTAGGGACGGCGACAACTGAAGCTTTCTTT. Residues: CASSLGTATTEAFF. The chain carries TRBV5-6 and TRBJ1-1; possible D gene TRBD1, 5 bases. V dropped 4 bases and J dropped 5 bases, with 15 bases sitting between them. The CDR3 has 14 amino acids. Germline CDR1 reads SGHDT; CDR2 reads YYEEEE. The variable domain in full, with the rest retrieved from reference TRBV5-6 and TRBJ1-1, is DAGVTQSPTHLIKTRGQQVTLRCSPKSGHDTVSWYQQALGQGPQFIFQYYEEEERQRGNFPDRFSGHQFPNYSSELNVNALLLGDSALYLCASSLGTATTEAFFGQGTRLTVV.